The 31 T cell receptor beta chains given below trace back to one sample, sequenced in a study of a mutant IDH1 vaccine in newly diagnosed glioma (dated by TCRdb to about 2021). The sample's time point, from its label and the paper: week 5, during vaccination. Each vaccine dose, consisting of 300 ug of a 20-mer mutant IDH1 peptide in Montanide, was administered subcutaneously with topical imiquimod. No antigen has been identified for these receptors. The protocol used for the library was the immunoSEQ multiplex PCR assay. As stored in TCRdb, this immuneACCESS dataset retains in-frame rearrangements with V and J assigned. A fraction of the clones does not appear; measured against another copy, unresolved V genes explain less than half of the discrepancy, and the remainder lacks a known reason. The sample profile shows 25,000 or so clones; 65% to 80% of them were found once. The biggest ten clones account for more than 5.5% of the sample.

Sequencing was performed on PBMCs, taken from a glioma patient whose treatment included an IDH1 peptide vaccine. These receptors were taken from a man aged 40-49 years with glioma. Some clones in this sample may be carry-over from other donors' samples.

The V and J genes are TRBV6-1 and TRBJ1-5; D is uncertain. The V and J ends lost 7 bases and 0 bases respectively, with 7 bases between them. The CDR3 is 13 amino acids. CDR1 is MNHNS and CDR2 is SASEGT in the germline V gene. For the CDR3, the DNA is TGTGCCAGCACGATATATAGCAATCAGCCCCAGCATTTT. Protein sequence: CASTIYSNQPQHF.

The chain links TRBV7-2 to TRBJ2-1, with 11 bases that match TRBD2. J was trimmed by 6 bases and V by 7 bases; bases with no gene match: 5. CDR1 is SGHTA, CDR2 FQGNSA, per germline. This CDR3 contains 14 residues. The CDR3 nucleotides are TGTGCCAGCAAGCGAACTAGCGGGGGCAATGAGCAGTTCTTC. Translation gives CASKRTSGGNEQFF.

The rearrangement links TRBV5-1 to TRBJ1-6; tentative D call: TRBD1 (5 bases). Trimming shortened V by 0 bases and J by 5 bases, and 12 bases separated the two germline ends. The length of the CDR3 is 16 residues. CDR1 is SGHRS and CDR2 is YFSETQ in the germline V gene. CDR3 sequence: CASSLGRGLDNSPLHF. CDR3 DNA: TGCGCCAGCAGCTTGGGTAGGGGCCTTGATAATTCACCCCTCCACTTT.

This clone was observed a few times. This chain joins TRBV27 and TRBJ1-1; D is unclear. This CDR3 comprises 14 residues. Germline-derived CDR1 and CDR2 are MNHEY and SMNVEV (reference sequence). Trimming shortened V by 2 bases and J by 4 bases, and 11 bases separated the two germline ends. CDR3 sequence: CASSLISTSTEAFF. DNA for the CDR3: TGTGCCAGCAGTTTAATATCCACGAGCACTGAAGCTTTCTTT.

The chain uses TRBV18 and TRBJ2-5, with D maybe TRBD2 (5 bases). CDR1 and CDR2 (germline): KGHSH, LQKENI. V lost 3 bases and J 5 bases, leaving 7 bases between the germline ends. The CDR3 sequence is 12 residues long. CDR3: CASSPTGETQYF. In DNA form, the CDR3 reads TGTGCCAGCTCACCCACGGGGGAGACCCAGTACTTC. Supplemented by reference TRBV18 and TRBJ2-5, the full variable domain reads NAGVMQNPRHLVRRRGQEARLRCSPMKGHSHVYWYRQLPEEGLKFMVYLQKENIIDESGMPKERFSAEFPKEGPSILRIQQVVRGDSAAYFCASSPTGETQYFGPGTRLLVL.

The chain links TRBV6-6 to TRBJ1-2; no clear D. V was trimmed by 6 bases and J by 0 bases, leaving 11 bases between them. The germline gives CDR1 MNHNY, CDR2 SVGAGI (reference sequence). This CDR3 is built from 14 residues. The CDR3 protein is CASRIWNSNYGYTF. As DNA, the CDR3 is TGTGCCAGCAGAATATGGAATTCTAACTATGGCTACACCTTC.

The genes are TRBV6-6 and TRBJ2-7; D is ambiguous. Germline CDR1 is MNHNY and CDR2 is SVGAGI (reference sequence). The CDR3 length is 13 residues. V dropped 5 bases and J dropped 0 bases, with 8 bases sitting between them. DNA of the CDR3: TGTGCCAGCAGTAACCGATTCTCCTACGAGCAGTACTTC. This translates into CASSNRFSYEQYF.

This clone has only a few counts. V usage is TRBV6-1 and J usage is TRBJ1-1; tentative D call: TRBD1 (5 bases). The CDR3 covers 11 residues. Per the germline V gene, CDR1 is MNHNS and CDR2 is SASEGT. V lost 6 bases to trimming and J lost 5 bases, with 7 bases between them. CDR3 bases: TGTGCCAGCAGGGGGCTTACTGAAGCTTTCTTT. Translated, it gives CASRGLTEAFF.

The V and J genes are TRBV7-9 and TRBJ1-6, with D perhaps matching TRBD1 (6 bases). Looked up from germline, CDR1 is SEHNR and CDR2 is FQNEAQ (reference sequence). Trimming removed 2 bases at V and 7 bases at J, with 15 bases between. There are 16 residues in the CDR3. The CDR3 is CASSLMAPGANSPLHF. As DNA, the CDR3 is TGTGCCAGCAGCTTAATGGCTCCGGGGGCAAATTCACCCCTCCACTTT.

In the case of this clone: The sample contains more than one DNA sequence encoding this CDR3. This chain links TRBV18 with TRBJ2-5, with D unresolved. Germline V gene data show CDR1 as KGHSH and CDR2 as LQKENI. The length of the CDR3 is 11 residues. Between the trimmed V and J ends, which lost 3 bases and 2 bases, there was a span of 1 base. CDR3: CASSPQETQYF. The CDR3 DNA is TGTGCCAGCTCACCTCAAGAGACCCAGTACTTC.

CDR3 DNA: TGTGCCAGCAGCCACGGGACTAGCGGGGGACGTCCAGAGACCCAGTACTTC. Its protein is CASSHGTSGGRPETQYF. The V gene is TRBV7-9, the J gene TRBJ2-5, with TRBD2 identical over 14 bases. Germline CDR1 SEHNR, CDR2 FQNEAQ (reference sequence). J lost 4 bases, V lost 5 bases, and 9 bases had no gene match. This CDR3 comprises 17 residues.

The J gene is TRBJ2-7, the V gene TRBV15; TRBD2 aligns across 12 bases. The CDR3 is 17 amino acids. The ends lost 0 bases at V and 6 bases at J; junction bases unmatched: 9. Germline V gene lookup returns CDR1 LNHNV and CDR2 YYDKDF (reference sequence). CDR3 loop: CATSRERASGGAGEQYF. CDR3 sequence (DNA): TGTGCCACCAGCAGAGAACGAGCTAGCGGGGGGGCAGGCGAGCAGTACTTC.

This clone was observed a few times. This chain connects TRBV7-3 to TRBJ2-3, with D maybe TRBD2 (6 bases). V lost 2 bases to trimming and J lost 7 bases, with 10 bases between them. There are 13 residues in the CDR3. Looked up from germline, CDR1 is SGHTA and CDR2 is FQGTGA. CDR3 DNA: TGTGCCAGCAGCTTAGGTGGGAGGAATACGCAGTATTTT. Amino acids: CASSLGGRNTQYF.

The V call is TRBV7-9, the J call TRBJ2-3, with D perhaps matching TRBD2 (5 bases). The V gene's germline CDR1 is SEHNR and CDR2 FQNEAQ (reference sequence). Trimming took off 7 bases at V and 2 bases at J, with 16 bases between the two ends. The CDR3 spans 15 residues. The DNA for the CDR3 is TGTGCCAGCACCCCGGACTCGACGTCCACAGATACGCAGTATTTT. Translated: CASTPDSTSTDTQYF.

J is TRBJ1-2 and V is TRBV5-6; tentative D call: TRBD1 (6 bases). The CDR3 contains 14 residues. The V end was cut by 4 bases, the J end by 0 bases, with 10 bases between. Germline loops: CDR1 SGHDT, CDR2 YYEEEE. DNA for the CDR3: TGTGCCAGCAGCCTAAGGACAGCTAACTATGGCTACACCTTC. Residues: CASSLRTANYGYTF.

J is TRBJ2-7 and V is TRBV19; 7 bases match TRBD1. With 5 bases clipped from V and 6 bases from J, the junction kept 13 bases outside the gene matches. CDR3 length: 15 residues. Germline V gene lookup returns CDR1 LNHDA and CDR2 SQIVND (reference sequence). This CDR3 is CASSEGAGGYSEQYF. CDR3 in DNA: TGTGCCAGTAGTGAGGGGGCAGGGGGATACAGCGAGCAGTACTTC.

The chain recombines TRBV5-5 with TRBJ1-2, with 8 nucleotides matching TRBD1. V was clipped by 5 bases and J by 3 bases; unmatched bases: 3. Looked up from germline, CDR1 is SGHKS and CDR2 is YYEKEE (reference sequence). The CDR3 has 13 amino acids. Here the CDR3 DNA reads TGTGCCAGCAGGCGGGGACAGGACTATGGCTACACCTTC. Translating gives CASRRGQDYGYTF.

CDR3: CASSPALPVSYNSPLHF. CDR3 sequence (DNA): TGCGCCAGCAGCCCAGCCCTGCCAGTCTCCTATAATTCACCCCTCCACTTT. The chain links TRBV5-1 to TRBJ1-6; D is undetermined. Trimming cost V 4 bases and J 0 bases, with 14 bases left between them. The CDR3 is 17 residues long. Per the germline V gene, CDR1 is SGHRS and CDR2 is YFSETQ.

The J gene is TRBJ2-7, the V gene TRBV5-1; a weak D match, TRBD1 (6 bases). V lost 3 bases and J 2 bases, leaving 12 bases between the germline ends. This CDR3 spans 14 amino acids. CDR1 and CDR2 (germline): SGHRS, YFSETQ. Here the CDR3 reads CASSSPGAAYEQYF. The CDR3 region has the DNA TGCGCCAGCAGCTCGCCAGGGGCGGCCTACGAGCAGTACTTC.

V and J are TRBV7-8 and TRBJ1-2; no firm D call. The CDR3 runs to 16 residues. The V gene's germline CDR1 is SGHVS and CDR2 FQNEAQ. V was pared by 5 bases and J by 3 bases, with 19 bases between. The CDR3 DNA reads TGTGCCAGCAGCCGGAAAGCCAGCGTAGTGGACTATGGCTACACCTTC. Protein sequence: CASSRKASVVDYGYTF.

The V and J genes are TRBV5-6 and TRBJ2-2; 10 bases are a match to TRBD1. This CDR3 region has 16 residues. Germline lookup yields CDR1 SGHDT and CDR2 YYEEEE. Unmatched junction bases numbered 7, after V lost 2 bases and J lost 6 bases. The CDR3 region has the DNA TGTGCCAGCAGCTTCCGGGACAGGGGAGTATCCGGGGAGCTGTTTTTT. Its translation is CASSFRDRGVSGELFF.

On this clone itself: A read error may account for a junction end that differs from germline. V and J are TRBV7-7 and TRBJ1-3; no reliable D call. CDR3 length: 13 residues. Germline CDR1 SSHAT, CDR2 FNYEAQ (reference sequence). In DNA form, the CDR3 reads TGTGCTAGCAGCTTGCGGTCTGGAAACACCATATATTTT. Translating it yields CASSLRSGNTIYF.

V is TRBV5-4 and J is TRBJ1-3; 7 bases are a match to TRBD1. Germline V lookup: CDR1 SGHNT, CDR2 YYREEE (reference sequence). J lost 3 bases, V lost 0 bases, and 0 bases had no gene match. The CDR3 covers 14 residues. The CDR3 is CASSLGQGGNTIYF. CDR3 nucleotide sequence: TGTGCCAGCAGCTTGGGACAGGGTGGAAACACCATATATTTT.

This clone occurred a few times. The chain combines TRBV19 with TRBJ2-5; 9 bases agree with TRBD1. The V and J ends lost 5 bases and 5 bases, in that order; junction bases with no gene match: 9. The CDR3 extends over 15 amino acids. CDR1 LNHDA and CDR2 SQIVND come from the germline V gene (reference sequence). CDR3 bases: TGTGCCAGTAGTCAGGGACAGGGTCTGATCGAGACCCAGTACTTC. This gives the protein CASSQGQGLIETQYF. Combining the CDR3 with reference TRBV19 and TRBJ2-5 gives the whole variable domain DGGITQSPKYLFRKEGQNVTLSCEQNLNHDAMYWYRQDPGQGLRLIYYSQIVNDFQKGDIAEGYSVSREKKESFPLTVTSAQKNPTAFYLCASSQGQGLIETQYFGPGTRLLVL.

This rearrangement joins TRBV27 to TRBJ1-5; TRBD1 might be the D (5 bases). CDR1 MNHEY and CDR2 SMNVEV come from the germline V gene (reference sequence). V was shortened by 2 bases and J by 6 bases, with 14 bases between the two germline ends. The CDR3 contains 15 residues. CDR3 in amino acids: CASSLRGSQVQPQHF. DNA of the CDR3: TGTGCCAGCAGTTTAAGGGGATCGCAGGTTCAGCCCCAGCATTTT.

CDR3 DNA: TGTGCCAGCTCACCCTCACAGGGGACGAACACTGAAGCTTTCTTT. Amino acid sequence: CASSPSQGTNTEAFF. This rearrangement joins TRBV18 to TRBJ1-1; 7 bases line up with TRBD1. The CDR3 has 15 residues. The junction had 5 bases not matched to a gene; V was cut back by 3 bases and J by 1 base. CDR1 is KGHSH, CDR2 LQKENI, per germline. Combining the CDR3 with reference TRBV18 and TRBJ1-1 gives the whole variable domain NAGVMQNPRHLVRRRGQEARLRCSPMKGHSHVYWYRQLPEEGLKFMVYLQKENIIDESGMPKERFSAEFPKEGPSILRIQQVVRGDSAAYFCASSPSQGTNTEAFFGQGTRLTVV.

This rearrangement joins TRBV15 to TRBJ2-3; TRBD1 is a possible D gene (6 bases). Trimming cost V 4 bases and J 2 bases, with 22 bases left between them. Germline loops: CDR1 LNHNV, CDR2 YYDKDF (reference sequence). The CDR3 has 18 amino acids. CDR3 sequence: CATSMGYTGIVFTDTQYF. CDR3 DNA sequence: TGTGCCACCAGCATGGGATATACAGGGATCGTGTTCACAGATACGCAGTATTTT.

The chain uses TRBV30 and TRBJ1-4; 7 bases line up with TRBD1. V was clipped by 2 bases and J by 6 bases; unmatched bases: 3. The CDR3 runs 13 residues. CDR1 is GTSNPN and CDR2 is SVGIG in the germline V gene (reference sequence). The CDR3 protein is CAWSRRGHEKLFF. CDR3 coding DNA: TGTGCCTGGAGTCGAAGGGGGCATGAAAAACTGTTTTTT.

This clone was recorded only once. V usage is TRBV2 and J usage is TRBJ1-4; D unclear. Germline V gene sequence: CDR1 SNHLY, CDR2 FYNNEI. V shed 6 bases and J shed 6 bases, with 14 bases lying between them. The CDR3 is 14 amino acids. Here the CDR3 reads CASSDLTSHEKLFF. The CDR3 DNA sequence: TGTGCCAGCAGCGATCTAACCTCTCATGAAAAACTGTTTTTT.

The chain is built from TRBV6-1 and TRBJ2-2; perhaps TRBD1 as D (5 bases). The CDR3 totals 15 residues. Per germline, CDR1 MNHNS and CDR2 SASEGT. Trimming shortened V by 8 bases and J by 2 bases, and 15 bases separated the two germline ends. This CDR3 is CASRWGQSNTGELFF. The CDR3, as DNA: TGTGCCAGCCGGTGGGGCCAGTCTAACACCGGGGAGCTGTTTTTT.

V usage is TRBV14 and J usage is TRBJ1-2, with D unclear. Germline lookup yields CDR1 SGHDN and CDR2 FVKESK. This CDR3 is built from 13 residues. Trimming took 0 bases from V and 2 from J, leaving 4 bases between them. The CDR3 coding sequence is TGTGCCAGCAGCCAAGATCGCAACTATGGCTACACCTTC. It yields the protein CASSQDRNYGYTF.